This T cell receptor (beta chain) derives from a study of cytomegalovirus exposure and HLA in healthy donors. Study context: From about 179 million T cells, an earlier analysis saw 90 million to 130 million unique TCR beta sequences.

This CDR3 comprises 15 residues. V gave up 6 bases and J gave up 1 base; unmatched junction bases: 8. The germline V gene encodes CDR1 SGHDT and CDR2 YYEEEE. On this clone itself: No antigen is known for it.

PCR involved 60 Vbeta and 13 Jbeta primers. Libraries were prepared by immunoSEQ multiplex PCR; TCRdb keeps only in-frame clonotypes and omits some of them. This table holds around 130,000 clones, approximately 80% found once. Study-wide results and limits: The CMV antigen specificity of a few CMV-associated chains was confirmed through in vitro analysis. According to the study, around 150 TCR beta chains were cytomegalovirus-associated. HLA restriction was apparent for most CMV-associated TCR beta chains in a later analysis.

The sample taken for sequencing was PBMCs. This TCR was sampled from a woman aged 18-29 years in good health and CMV-seronegative. The rearrangement joins TRBV5-6 to TRBJ2-3, with TRBD1 matching 7 bases. The CDR3 spells CASISTGSGTDTQYF. The CDR3 nucleotides read TGTGCCAGCATTTCGACAGGGTCGGGCACAGATACGCAGTATTTT.